This TCR beta chain was identified in a study of blood T cell repertoires in COVID-19. Study-level background: Some COVID-19 samples were acute and others convalescent; all came from the United States, Italy and Spain. In each case, the material was cDNA or gDNA derived from T cells, B-cell-depleted T cells, or PBMCs.

Source study methods: Estimates of nucleated cell counts were drawn from the amplification of reference gene primers. Libraries were prepared by immunoSEQ multiplex PCR; TCRdb keeps only in-frame clonotypes and omits some of them. That table supplies the V and J calls and clone size; D and trimming were determined from the DNA. The sample consists of roughly 390,000 clones, roughly 85% of them appearing once. V lost 7 bases and J 5 bases, leaving 11 bases between the germline ends. Germline V gene sequence: CDR1 SGHTA, CDR2 FQGNSA. CDR3 length: 12 residues. This receptor was obtained from a woman in her late teens or twenties with acute or convalescent COVID-19. The chain has TRBV7-2 and TRBJ1-2; D is ambiguous. Sequenced: peripheral blood. The CDR3 is CASTAGEYGYTF. CDR3 DNA: TGTGCCAGCACCGCCGGGGAATATGGCTACACCTTC.